The 26 T cell receptor beta chains reported below all come from one sample, sequenced in a study of T cells in Graves' hyperthyroidism and ophthalmopathy. Amplified TCR beta CDR3 regions came from RNA transcripts. RT-PCR in the first round (using the HTBI primer set) targeted the TCR CDR3. One entry per CDR3 protein, called by TCRdb with MiXCR from the multiplex PCR reads. The sample carries about 400,000 distinct CDR3 sequences, approximately 25% recorded once. Source material: blood. The receptors here all came from a middle-aged man with Graves' hyperthyroidism.

This clonotype was detected a few times. The chain carries TRBV5-1 and TRBJ2-7; D is tentatively TRBD1 or TRBD2 (5 bases each). V dropped 7 bases and J dropped 2 bases, with 13 bases sitting between them. The CDR3 length is 13 residues. Germline CDR1 reads SGHRS; CDR2 reads YFSETQ. The CDR3 coding sequence is TGCGCCAGCGGCCGGGACGGGACCTACGAGCAGTACTTC. Translation gives CASGRDGTYEQYF.

The J gene is TRBJ2-2, the V gene TRBV12-3 or TRBV12-4; no firm D call. The ends were cut back, 7 bases at V and 1 base at J, with 10 bases in the middle. The CDR3 is made up of 14 amino acids. The CDR3 region has the DNA TGTGCCAGCATTAACTGGAGGAACACCGGGGAGCTGTTTTTT. It translates to CASINWRNTGELFF.

V gene TRBV28 combines with J gene TRBJ1-2; 7 bases agree with TRBD1. The V gene's germline CDR1 is MDHEN and CDR2 SYDVKM. The CDR3 sequence is 14 residues long. After removal of 4 bases from V and 5 bases from J, the junction contained 7 bases not matched to a gene. The CDR3 DNA reads as TGTGCCAGCAGTTGGAACAGGGGTGTTTATGGCTACACCTTC. Translating it yields CASSWNRGVYGYTF.

This clonotype was counted between two and nine times. This could be a read error, since a much larger clone is one nucleotide away. This chain links TRBV2 with TRBJ2-7, with unresolved D. CDR3 size: 14 residues. Germline loops: CDR1 SNHLY, CDR2 FYNNEI. Trimming took off 3 bases at V and 3 bases at J, with 12 bases between the two ends. CDR3 in amino acids: CASSEAGVGYEQYF. CDR3 bases: TGTGCCAGCAGTGAGGCAGGTGTAGGCTACGAGCAGTACTTC. The full variable domain, completed using reference TRBV2 and TRBJ2-7, is EPEVTQTPSHQVTQMGQEVILRCVPISNHLYFYWYRQILGQKVEFLVSFYNNEISEKSEIFDDQFSVERPDGSNFTLKIRSTKLEDSAMYFCASSEAGVGYEQYFGPGTRLTVT.

This clonotype has a count of ten or more. The V call is TRBV2, the J call TRBJ2-7, with 8 bases identical to TRBD2. The V gene's germline CDR1 is SNHLY and CDR2 FYNNEI. The CDR3 totals 15 residues. With V trimmed by 2 bases and J by 1 base, 4 bases remained unmatched. CDR3 amino acids: CASSETVAGSYEQYF. The CDR3 nucleotides read TGTGCCAGCAGTGAAACTGTAGCGGGGTCCTACGAGCAGTACTTC.

The rearrangement links TRBV11-2 to TRBJ1-2; D gene uncertain. This CDR3 region has 13 residues. Trimming left V 2 bases short and J 4 bases short, with 8 bases between. Germline V gives CDR1 SGHAT, CDR2 FQNNGV. CDR3 DNA: TGTGCCAGCAGCTTATTACGTAGCTATGGCTACACCTTC. This translates into CASSLLRSYGYTF.

The V call is TRBV24-1, the J call TRBJ2-1, with unresolved D. This CDR3 is built from 16 residues. The germline gives CDR1 KGHDR, CDR2 SFDVKD. Trimming took off 1 base at V and 6 bases at J, with 15 bases between the two ends. CDR3 loop: CATSDFGRAGVNEQFF. CDR3 nucleotides: TGTGCCACCAGTGATTTTGGCAGAGCAGGCGTCAATGAGCAGTTCTTC.

The CDR3 loop reads CASSYVGKNYGYTF. Written as DNA, the CDR3 is TGTGCCAGCAGTTACGTGGGGAAGAACTATGGCTACACCTTC. This chain joins TRBV6-5 and TRBJ1-2; no firm D call. Per germline, CDR1 MNHEY and CDR2 SVGAGI. The CDR3 is 14 residues long. V lost 2 bases, J lost 2 bases, and 9 bases lay in between.

In its sample, this clonotype was seen many times. The J gene is TRBJ2-2, the V gene TRBV5-6; a possible D gene is TRBD2 (5 bases). Trimming shortened V by 0 bases and J by 3 bases, and 6 bases separated the two germline ends. Germline V gene sequence: CDR1 SGHDT, CDR2 YYEEEE. The CDR3 totals 14 residues. CDR3 bases: TGTGCCAGCAGCTTGGCCGGGGACACCGGGGAGCTGTTTTTT. It translates to CASSLAGDTGELFF.

This clonotype was counted a few times. The rearrangement uses TRBV2 and TRBJ2-3, with 10 bases that match TRBD1. CDR1 and CDR2 from the germline V gene are SNHLY and FYNNEI. CDR3 length equals 15 residues. The V gene end was trimmed by 5 bases and the J gene end by 0 bases; junction bases not matched to a gene: 2. CDR3 sequence: CASSMDRGSTDTQYF. In DNA form, the CDR3 reads TGTGCCAGCAGTATGGACAGGGGGAGCACAGATACGCAGTATTTT.

This clonotype has at least ten counts. The V gene is TRBV27, the J gene TRBJ2-7; D remains unclear. Per the germline V gene, CDR1 is MNHEY and CDR2 is SMNVEV (reference sequence). The CDR3 contains 15 residues. Trimming cost V 0 bases and J 4 bases, with 13 bases left between them. DNA of the CDR3: TGTGCCAGCAGTTTATCCCCACCCACCCGGTACGAGCAGTACTTC. It codes for CASSLSPPTRYEQYF.

In its sample, this clonotype was seen a few times. This chain joins TRBV20-1 and TRBJ2-5, with TRBD2 matching 9 bases. The J segment lost 5 bases and the V segment lost 5 bases, leaving 12 bases of the junction unmatched. Germline lookup yields CDR1 DFQATT and CDR2 SNEGSKA (reference sequence). The CDR3 is 15 residues long. The CDR3 nucleotides read TGCAGTGCTGGACGTTTAGCGGGAGTGGATGAGACCCAGTACTTC. Translation gives CSAGRLAGVDETQYF.

This clonotype was picked up many times. The chain has TRBV7-2 and TRBJ2-1; weak D call: TRBD2 (5 bases). Per the germline V gene, CDR1 is SGHTA and CDR2 is FQGNSA. Trimming cost V 0 bases and J 4 bases, with 10 bases left between them. The CDR3 runs to 15 residues. This chain's CDR3 is CASSLASGYYNEQFF. CDR3 in DNA: TGTGCCAGCAGCTTAGCCAGCGGATATTACAATGAGCAGTTCTTC.

For the CDR3, the DNA is TGCGCCAGCAGCCGGGGACTAACGATCAAGCAGTACTTC. Translated, it gives CASSRGLTIKQYF. The chain is built from TRBV5-1 and TRBJ2-7; TRBD2 matches 7 bases. CDR1 is SGHRS and CDR2 is YFSETQ in the germline V gene. The J segment lost 8 bases and the V segment lost 4 bases, leaving 9 bases of the junction unmatched. The CDR3 spans 13 residues.

The gene calls are TRBV5-1 and TRBJ2-2; tentatively, D is TRBD2 (7 bases). With 7 bases removed from V and 1 base from J, the gap between germline ends came to 23 bases. The CDR3 has 18 amino acids. Germline V gives CDR1 SGHRS, CDR2 YFSETQ. DNA for the CDR3: TGCGCCAGCTCGAACCCTAAGGGGGGGGAGCGGAACACCGGGGAGCTGTTTTTT. Protein sequence: CASSNPKGGERNTGELFF.

V usage is TRBV20-1 and J usage is TRBJ2-5; D not certain. Germline lookup yields CDR1 DFQATT and CDR2 SNEGSKA (reference sequence). This CDR3 has 13 residues. With 5 bases removed from V and 5 bases from J, the gap between germline ends came to 15 bases. The CDR3 is CSAELPGYETQYF. The CDR3 DNA is TGCAGTGCTGAACTTCCAGGTTACGAGACCCAGTACTTC.

The gene calls are TRBV14 and TRBJ2-7; maybe TRBD2 (6 bases). The CDR3 spans 15 residues. The ends were cut back, 4 bases at V and 0 bases at J, with 13 bases in the middle. Germline CDR1 and CDR2: SGHDN and FVKESK. The CDR3 spells CASSRPGLSSYEQYF. DNA of the CDR3: TGTGCCAGCAGCCGACCGGGACTGAGCTCCTACGAGCAGTACTTC.

Only a few counts were recorded for this clonotype. The CDR3 spells CASSPSGSRSDTQYF. CDR3 nucleotide sequence: TGTGCCAGCAGCCCCAGCGGGAGTCGGAGCGATACGCAGTATTTT. The chain has TRBV3-1 and TRBJ2-3; 8 bases fit TRBD2. Germline lookup yields CDR1 LGHDT and CDR2 YNNKEL (reference sequence). The CDR3 spans 15 residues. V gave up 4 bases and J gave up 6 bases; unmatched junction bases: 9.

This clonotype was observed a few times. The rearrangement uses TRBV12-3 or TRBV12-4 and TRBJ2-7, with 8 bases fitting TRBD2. The CDR3 length is 14 residues. Losses at the gene ends were 6 bases for V and 3 bases for J; bases not matched to a gene: 7. The CDR3 DNA sequence: TGTGCCAGCAGATTCAGCGGGAGAGACTACGAGCAGTACTTC. Its protein product is CASRFSGRDYEQYF.

The chain combines TRBV20-1 with TRBJ2-1; D possibly uses TRBD1 or TRBD2 (5 bases each). Per germline, CDR1 DFQATT and CDR2 SNEGSKA (reference sequence). Trimming left V 4 bases short and J 7 bases short, with 20 bases between. This CDR3 spans 15 amino acids. CDR3 loop: CSAISGASWTNEQFF. The CDR3, as DNA: TGCAGTGCTATAAGTGGGGCTAGCTGGACTAATGAGCAGTTCTTC.

V gene TRBV5-1 combines with J gene TRBJ2-1, with D tentatively TRBD1 (5 bases). The germline V gene encodes CDR1 SGHRS and CDR2 YFSETQ. Trimming stripped 5 bases from V and 0 bases from J, with 9 bases between. CDR3 length: 14 residues. Here the CDR3 reads CASRYDSSYNEQFF. The CDR3 nucleotides read TGCGCCAGCAGGTACGACAGCTCCTACAATGAGCAGTTCTTC.

There are many counts of this clonotype. This chain links TRBV27 with TRBJ1-1; D unclear. The V gene's germline CDR1 is MNHEY and CDR2 SMNVEV (reference sequence). The CDR3 has 14 amino acids. The ends were cut back, 8 bases at V and 3 bases at J, with 16 bases in the middle. CDR3 loop: CASAKRSGHTEAFF. The CDR3 region has the DNA TGTGCCAGCGCTAAGCGATCCGGGCACACTGAAGCTTTCTTT.

The rearrangement joins TRBV3-1 to TRBJ2-2; D not certain. The V end lost 2 bases, the J end lost 6 bases, and 16 bases lay between the germline ends. This CDR3 has 16 residues. The germline gives CDR1 LGHDT, CDR2 YNNKEL (reference sequence). CDR3 coding DNA: TGTGCCAGCAGCCAATATGGAACAGCCAAATCCGGGGAGCTGTTTTTT. It codes for CASSQYGTAKSGELFF.

The table lists this clonotype with many counts. The chain uses TRBV7-2 and TRBJ2-7, with TRBD2 matching over 10 bases. The junction had 9 bases not matched to a gene; V was cut back by 7 bases and J by 3 bases. Germline V gene lookup returns CDR1 SGHTA and CDR2 FQGNSA. The CDR3 runs to 15 residues. CDR3 protein: CASTVSGRAFYEQYF. CDR3 coding DNA: TGTGCCAGCACCGTAAGCGGGAGGGCCTTCTACGAGCAGTACTTC.

This clonotype appeared a few times. The V call is TRBV30, the J call TRBJ2-1; TRBD2 matches 14 bases. Looked up from germline, CDR1 is GTSNPN and CDR2 is SVGIG (reference sequence). The CDR3 contains 20 residues. The J segment lost 2 bases and the V segment lost 2 bases, leaving 14 bases of the junction unmatched. CDR3 sequence: CAWSSESGTSGRGAYNEQFF. CDR3 nucleotide sequence: TGTGCCTGGAGTTCCGAATCCGGGACTAGCGGGAGAGGGGCCTACAATGAGCAGTTCTTC.

The V gene is TRBV19, the J gene TRBJ2-6; 12 nucleotides agree with TRBD1. Germline lookup yields CDR1 LNHDA and CDR2 SQIVND (reference sequence). Trimming cost V 8 bases and J 4 bases; bases outside gene matches: 9. The CDR3 spans 17 residues. The CDR3 sequence is CASDLGDRGRGANVLTF. The CDR3, as DNA: TGTGCCAGTGACTTAGGGGACAGGGGGCGAGGGGCCAACGTCCTGACTTTC.